This T cell receptor beta chain appears in the sequencing data of a study of T cell responses to AZD1222 COVID-19 vaccine. Across the study: Some second doses came at about 4 weeks and others at about 12 weeks; these were pooled.

The method was immunoSEQ multiplex PCR; TCRdb's version includes in-frame clones alone and lacks a portion of them. Of 110,000 or so clones listed, about 88% are singletons. Source: peripheral blood, taken on day 0 of AZD1222 vaccination. The receptor comes from an adult in good health.

The CDR3 nucleotides are TGTGCCAGCAGCGTAGCCTTCGACAGTTACTCTGGAAACACCATATATTTT. It is translated as CASSVAFDSYSGNTIYF. The J gene is TRBJ1-3, the V gene TRBV9; TRBD1 is a possible D gene (5 bases). V was trimmed by 0 bases and J by 0 bases, leaving 13 bases between them. Germline V lookup: CDR1 SGDLS, CDR2 YYNGEE. The CDR3 totals 17 residues.